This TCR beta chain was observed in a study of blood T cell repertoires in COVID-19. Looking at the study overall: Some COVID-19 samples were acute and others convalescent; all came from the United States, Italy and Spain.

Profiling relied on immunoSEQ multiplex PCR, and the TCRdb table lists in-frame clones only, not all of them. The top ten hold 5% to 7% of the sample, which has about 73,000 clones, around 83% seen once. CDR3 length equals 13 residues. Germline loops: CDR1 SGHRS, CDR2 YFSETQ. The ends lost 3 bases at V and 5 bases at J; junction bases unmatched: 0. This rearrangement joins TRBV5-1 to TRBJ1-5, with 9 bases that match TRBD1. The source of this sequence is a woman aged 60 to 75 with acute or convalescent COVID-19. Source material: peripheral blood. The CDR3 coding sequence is TGCGCCAGCAGCTGGACAGGGGATCAGCCCCAGCATTTT. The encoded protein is CASSWTGDQPQHF.